This TCR beta chain was sequenced during a study of T-cell memory formation after mild COVID-19. Whole-study context: TCR clusters mostly belonged to single donors.

For this clonotype: Its antigen is unknown.

The CDR3 covers 13 residues. V was shortened by 4 bases and J by 6 bases, with 12 bases between the two germline ends. MiXCR was run by TCRdb on the 5' RACE reads, yielding one entry per CDR3 protein. The sample holds about 470,000 distinct CDR3 sequences; 20% to 25% are singletons and the top ten take 12%. Study-level points and caveats: Pre-infection memory harbored some responding clones, suggesting cross-reactive memory joined.

Material: PBMCs or a T cell subset sorted from them (not recorded which). The origin of this receptor is an adult woman who had mild COVID-19 (a few samples of this study predate the infection). Cell type and time point are not known. The chain joins TRBV12-3 or TRBV12-4 to TRBJ1-2; the D is unclear. The CDR3 nucleotides read TGTGCCAGCAGTTCTCAGGTGGGGAATGGCTACACCTTC. Translated, it gives CASSSQVGNGYTF.